The next 25 T cell receptor beta chains were all read from a single sample in a study of blood T cell repertoires in COVID-19. Clones were read by immunoSEQ multiplex PCR, and TCRdb kept only the in-frame ones, dropping some. The data contain roughly 200,000 clones, 90% of them singletons. The sample consisted of peripheral blood. The receptor set was obtained from a man aged 50-60 years with acute or convalescent COVID-19.

This rearrangement joins TRBV28 to TRBJ1-2; TRBD1 matches at 8 bases. Germline V lookup: CDR1 MDHEN, CDR2 SYDVKM. The CDR3 runs 14 residues. J lost 4 bases, V lost 6 bases, and 7 bases had no gene match. Here the CDR3 reads CASRPQGAGYGYTF. CDR3 in DNA: TGTGCCAGCAGACCTCAGGGGGCGGGCTATGGCTACACCTTC.

This chain connects TRBV3-1 (or the pseudogene TRBV3-2) to TRBJ2-5; 14 nucleotides align to TRBD2. Unmatched junction bases numbered 9, after V lost 6 bases and J lost 0 bases. This CDR3 spans 18 amino acids. Germline V lookup: CDR1 LGHDT, CDR2 YNNKEL (reference sequence). The chain's CDR3 is CASRPTSGRGLDQETQYF. The CDR3 DNA reads as TGTGCCAGCAGACCGACTAGCGGGAGGGGTCTAGACCAAGAGACCCAGTACTTC.

This chain connects TRBV29-1 to TRBJ2-1; D call uncertain. V lost 2 bases, J lost 5 bases, and 4 bases lay in between. The length of the CDR3 is 11 residues. The germline V gene has CDR1 SQVTM and CDR2 ANQGSEA. The CDR3 protein is CSVETDNEQFF. The CDR3 region has the DNA TGCAGCGTTGAAACGGACAATGAGCAGTTCTTC.

The chain couples TRBV2 to TRBJ2-1, with a weak D call TRBD1 (7 bases). Germline CDR1 reads SNHLY; CDR2 reads FYNNEI. The CDR3 runs to 15 residues. Trimming took off 6 bases at V and 3 bases at J, with 15 bases between the two ends. CDR3: CASSRRGAHYNEQFF. The CDR3 DNA follows: TGTGCCAGCAGCCGCAGGGGGGCGCACTACAATGAGCAGTTCTTC.

Remarks on this clone: Other DNA variants within this sample encode the same CDR3. The rearrangement uses TRBV28 and TRBJ1-1, with TRBD1 matching over 12 bases. Germline CDR1 MDHEN, CDR2 SYDVKM. The CDR3 is 17 residues long. Trimming cost V 0 bases and J 5 bases; bases outside gene matches: 7. DNA of the CDR3: TGTGCCAGCAGTTTATGGTTGTGGGACAGGGGGCATACTGAAGCTTTCTTT. Protein product: CASSLWLWDRGHTEAFF.

The V gene is TRBV5-1, the J gene TRBJ1-1; TRBD1 is a possible D gene (6 bases). Germline V gene data show CDR1 as SGHRS and CDR2 as YFSETQ. V was cut by 6 bases and J by 0 bases, with 12 bases left in between. The CDR3 sequence is 14 residues long. Here the CDR3 DNA reads TGCGCCAGCAATAATGGACAGCTGAACACTGAAGCTTTCTTT. Translation gives CASNNGQLNTEAFF.

The chain recombines TRBV7-2 with TRBJ1-1; 9 nucleotides line up with TRBD1. Germline V gene lookup returns CDR1 SGHTA and CDR2 FQGNSA. V shed 4 bases and J 3 bases; nucleotides not matched to a gene: 3. This CDR3 is built from 14 residues. CDR3 nucleotides: TGTGCCAGCAGCTCGGGACAGGGTCACACTGAAGCTTTCTTT. Amino acids: CASSSGQGHTEAFF. The full variable domain, completed using reference TRBV7-2 and TRBJ1-1, is GAGVSQSPSNKVTEKGKDVELRCDPISGHTALYWYRQSLGQGLEFLIYFQGNSAPDKSGLPSDRFSAERTGGSVSTLTIQRTQQEDSAVYLCASSSGQGHTEAFFGQGTRLTVV.

This sequence joins TRBV7-8 and TRBJ2-1; 10 positions agree with TRBD2. With V trimmed by 4 bases and J by 7 bases, 7 bases remained unmatched. The length of the CDR3 is 15 residues. Germline-derived CDR1 and CDR2 are SGHVS and FQNEAQ. The DNA of the CDR3 is TGTGCCAGCAGCTCCCAGCGGGGGGGCCTAAATGAGCAGTTCTTC. This codes for CASSSQRGGLNEQFF.

This chain connects TRBV5-1 to TRBJ2-7; TRBD2 aligns across 13 bases. The CDR3 length is 19 residues. The ends lost 2 bases at V and 2 bases at J; junction bases unmatched: 13. CDR1 and CDR2 (germline): SGHRS, YFSETQ. CDR3: CASSFGGTGTSGATYEQYF. The CDR3 DNA is TGCGCCAGCAGCTTCGGGGGGACCGGGACTAGCGGGGCCACCTACGAGCAGTACTTC. The whole variable domain, filled in from reference TRBV5-1 and TRBJ2-7, reads KAGVTQTPRYLIKTRGQQVTLSCSPISGHRSVSWYQQTPGQGLQFLFEYFSETQRNKGNFPGRFSGRQFSNSRSEMNVSTLELGDSALYLCASSFGGTGTSGATYEQYFGPGTRLTVT.

The chain links TRBV6-1 to TRBJ1-3; a possible D gene is TRBD1 (5 bases). This CDR3 comprises 17 residues. Germline CDR1 reads MNHNS; CDR2 reads SASEGT. The V and J ends lost 4 bases and 0 bases respectively, with 16 bases between them. The CDR3 region has the DNA TGTGCCAGCAGTGCTCGAATGACAGCCTACTCTGGAAACACCATATATTTT. As protein: CASSARMTAYSGNTIYF.

This chain connects TRBV28 to TRBJ1-6; D may be TRBD1 (5 bases). CDR3 size: 14 residues. The germline V gene encodes CDR1 MDHEN and CDR2 SYDVKM. V gave up 3 bases and J gave up 9 bases, with 12 bases separating them. The CDR3, as DNA: TGTGCCAGCAGTTTGGATGGGGGGGGTTCACCCCTCCACTTT. Protein sequence: CASSLDGGGSPLHF.

The rearrangement uses TRBV7-3 and TRBJ2-2; 7 bases line up with TRBD1. The CDR3 has 14 amino acids. Germline assignment: CDR1 SGHTA and CDR2 FQGTGA. The trim removed 6 bases at V and 2 bases at J, leaving 3 bases unmatched. CDR3 bases: TGTGCCAGCAGGACAGGGAGCAACACCGGGGAGCTGTTTTTT. Translated: CASRTGSNTGELFF.

About this clone itself: Other DNA sequences of this sample code for an identical CDR3. This rearrangement joins TRBV28 to TRBJ2-7; 10 nucleotides align to TRBD2. With V trimmed by 5 bases and J by 0 bases, 1 base remained unmatched. The CDR3 loop spans 14 amino acids. Germline V gene lookup returns CDR1 MDHEN and CDR2 SYDVKM. In DNA form, the CDR3 reads TGTGCCAGCAGTCGGACTAGCGGCTCCTACGAGCAGTACTTC. As protein: CASSRTSGSYEQYF.

The rearrangement links TRBV6-8 to TRBJ2-1, with 14 bases lining up with TRBD2. The germline V gene encodes CDR1 MNHGY and CDR2 SAAAGT. CDR3 size: 14 residues. V lost 7 bases to trimming and J lost 8 bases; unmatched junction nucleotides: 4. CDR3 coding DNA: TGTGCCAGCACCTTGGGACTAGCGGGAGATGAGCAGTTCTTC. Amino acid sequence: CASTLGLAGDEQFF.

This chain joins TRBV28 and TRBJ1-5; D ambiguous. From germline, CDR1 is MDHEN and CDR2 SYDVKM. Trimming took off 7 bases at V and 9 bases at J, with 13 bases between the two ends. This CDR3 is 12 amino acids long. The CDR3 sequence: CASTQEGLPQHF. The CDR3 coding sequence is TGTGCCAGCACCCAGGAGGGCTTGCCCCAGCATTTT.

The chain couples TRBV27 to TRBJ2-6, with 10 bases lining up with TRBD1. The junction had 6 bases not matched to a gene; V was cut back by 5 bases and J by 2 bases. The CDR3 totals 17 residues. Looked up from germline, CDR1 is MNHEY and CDR2 is SMNVEV (reference sequence). The CDR3 DNA is TGTGCCAGCAGTCCTCGGGACAGGGGCGCTGGGGCCAACGTCCTGACTTTC. This translates into CASSPRDRGAGANVLTF.

The J gene is TRBJ1-5, the V gene TRBV4-2, with 7 bases matching TRBD1. J lost 4 bases, V lost 4 bases, and 4 bases had no gene match. Germline values: CDR1 LGHNA, CDR2 YNFKEQ. CDR3 length: 14 amino acids. CDR3 bases: TGTGCCAGCAGCCGCGGACAGGCAAATCAGCCCCAGCATTTT. It codes for CASSRGQANQPQHF.

The chain combines TRBV27 with TRBJ2-7; D is unresolved. Trimming cost V 3 bases and J 3 bases, with 9 bases left between them. Germline CDR1 is MNHEY and CDR2 is SMNVEV (reference sequence). The CDR3 consists of 13 residues. The CDR3 region has the DNA TGTGCCAGCAGTTTGGCAGGCGACTACGAGCAGTACTTC. It is translated as CASSLAGDYEQYF.

The chain carries TRBV7-8 and TRBJ2-7; D gene unclear. CDR3 size: 12 residues. The germline V gene encodes CDR1 SGHVS and CDR2 FQNEAQ. V lost 5 bases and J 6 bases, leaving 11 bases between the germline ends. CDR3 in DNA: TGTGCCAGCAGCCCATCCAGCGCCGAGCAGTACGTC. Translating gives CASSPSSAEQYV.

CDR3 sequence reads: CASRVDSNTEAFF. The CDR3 nucleotides are TGTGCCAGCAGGGTGGACAGCAACACTGAAGCTTTCTTT. The chain is built from TRBV2 and TRBJ1-1; TRBD1 might be the D (6 bases). With 6 bases removed from V and 2 bases from J, the gap between germline ends came to 10 bases. Germline V lookup: CDR1 SNHLY, CDR2 FYNNEI. This CDR3 is built from 13 residues.

The chain combines TRBV28 with TRBJ2-7; 9 bases fit TRBD2. The germline V gene encodes CDR1 MDHEN and CDR2 SYDVKM. This CDR3 contains 15 residues. V dropped 6 bases and J dropped 1; count of bases not matched to a gene: 7. In DNA, the CDR3 is TGTGCCAGCAGCCCCGGACTAGCGCGTTCCTACGAGCAGTACTTC. Translation: CASSPGLARSYEQYF.

A single count supports this clone. This rearrangement joins TRBV10-2 to TRBJ1-6, with TRBD1 matching 7 bases. Germline CDR1 and CDR2: WSHSY and SAAADI. With 0 bases clipped from V and 6 bases from J, the junction kept 2 bases outside the gene matches. This CDR3 contains 15 residues. CDR3 residues: CASSESPGGNSPLHF. In DNA, the CDR3 is TGCGCCAGCAGTGAGTCGCCAGGGGGTAATTCACCCCTCCACTTT.

The V and J genes are TRBV6-2 or TRBV6-3 and TRBJ1-5; D ambiguous. The germline V and J ends were trimmed by 2 bases and 2 bases, with 4 bases remaining between them. Germline CDR1 reads MNHEY; CDR2 reads SVGEGT. This CDR3 has 13 amino acids. The CDR3 nucleotides read TGTGCCAGCAGTTACAGAGGCAATCAGCCCCAGCATTTT. Protein: CASSYRGNQPQHF.

This sequence joins TRBV5-8 and TRBJ1-3; D is undetermined. The CDR3 length is 13 residues. The germline V and J ends were trimmed by 1 base and 3 bases, with 5 bases remaining between them. CDR1 is SGHTS, CDR2 YDEGEE, per germline. The CDR3 here is CASSLNIGNTIYF. As DNA, the CDR3 is TGTGCCAGCAGCTTGAACATTGGAAACACCATATATTTT. Filled out from reference TRBV5-8 and TRBJ1-3, the complete variable domain reads EAGVTQSPTHLIKTRGQQATLRCSPISGHTSVYWYQQALGLGLQFLLWYDEGEERNRGNFPPRFSGRQFPNYSSELNVNALELEDSALYLCASSLNIGNTIYFGEGSWLTVV.

V is TRBV5-1 and J is TRBJ1-3; the D is unclear. The V gene's germline CDR1 is SGHRS and CDR2 YFSETQ. The CDR3 has 14 amino acids. V lost 0 bases to trimming and J lost 0 bases, with 4 bases between them. CDR3 bases: TGCGCCAGCAGCTTGGGCAGCTCTGGAAACACCATATATTTT. The encoded protein is CASSLGSSGNTIYF.